The rows below give T cell receptor beta chains drawn from one sample of a study of metastatic and nonmetastatic thyroid tumors. TCRdb reassembled clones from the PCR reads with MiXCR. The table lists about 15,000 clones, less than 25% of them singletons. Sequenced: adjacent normal tissue. The source of these receptors is a female donor with papillary thyroid cancer or a benign thyroid nodule (not recorded which). Some clones in this sample may be carry-over from other donors' samples. Both conserved end residues are part of each CDR3. D genes are given only for firm matches. Clone size is shown for a subset of rows, as once, few, many or a class of expanded clone.

TRBJ2-1 | TRBD2 | TRBV2 | once | TGTGCCAGCAGCCTTACTAGCGGAAACTCCTACAATGAGTATTTCTTC | CASSLTSGNSYNEYFF
TRBJ2-5 | - | TRBV28 | few | TGTGCCAGCAGCCCGGAGGGGACCCAGTACTTC | CASSPEGTQYF
TRBJ1-3 | TRBD1 | TRBV28 | few | TGTGCCACCATGCCGGACAGGGAATACACCATATATTTT | CATMPDREYTIYF
TRBJ1-3 | - | TRBV20-1 | many | TGCAGTGCTAGAGATCTACGCCAGGGCTTCTCTGGAAACACCATATATTTT | CSARDLRQGFSGNTIYF
TRBJ2-7 | - | TRBV10-2 | few | TGCGCCAGCAGTGCCGGGACCACCTCGATTTACGAGCAGTACTTC | CASSAGTTSIYEQYF
TRBJ2-1 | TRBD2 | TRBV9 | - | TGTGCCAGCAGCGCCTACGGAACTAGCGGGGGGTACAATGAGCAGTTCTTC | CASSAYGTSGGYNEQFF
TRBJ2-5 | - | TRBV11-2 | - | TGTGCCAGCAGTTCCAGGTGGACAGCCCAAGAGACCCAGTACTTC | CASSSRWTAQETQYF
TRBJ2-5 | TRBD2 | TRBV11-2 | - | TGTGCCAGCAGCTTATGGGGACGCGGACTAGCGGGAGGGGAAGAGACCCAGTACTTC | CASSLWGRGLAGGEETQYF
TRBJ2-3 | - | TRBV28 | few | TGTGCCAGCACACTTGGCTTCCGGGACCAGGCGCGAGATACGCAGTATTTT | CASTLGFRDQARDTQYF
TRBJ2-1 | TRBD2 | TRBV20-1 | - | TGCAGTGCTAAAACCGGGACTAGCGGTTACAATGAGCAGTTCTTC | CSAKTGTSGYNEQFF
TRBJ2-7 | - | TRBV11-2 | many | TGTGCCAGCAGCCTAAGCTCCTACGAGCAGTACTTC | CASSLSSYEQYF
TRBJ2-1 | - | TRBV5-1 | medium-sized | TGCGCCAGCAGCTTTGGGCCATCAGAGCAGTTCTTC | CASSFGPSEQFF
TRBJ2-3 | TRBD1 | TRBV4-2 | - | TGTGCCAGCAGCACCGGGGACAGGGAATCAGATACGCAGTATTTT | CASSTGDRESDTQYF
TRBJ2-1 | - | TRBV12-3/TRBV12-4 | medium-sized | TGTGCCAGCAGTGGCCCCGGGACCTACAATGAGCAGTTCTTC | CASSGPGTYNEQFF
TRBJ2-2 | TRBD2 | TRBV6-5 | few | TGTGCCAGCAGTTGGACTAGTTGGCTCTCGGTGACCGGGGAGCTGTTTTTT | CASSWTSWLSVTGELFF
TRBJ2-1 | - | TRBV11-1 | - | TGTGCCAGCAGCTTAAGCCTCCAATACAGGGCCGGGCACCCACACTCCTACAATGAGCAGTTCTTC | CASSLSLQYRAGHPHSYNEQFF
TRBJ2-6 | - | TRBV7-8 | - | TGTTCCAGCGCGCCCTTAGGAGCTGTGGCCAACGTCCTGACTTTC | CSSAPLGAVANVLTF
TRBJ2-2 | TRBD2 | TRBV20-1 | - | TGCAGTGCTAGGTGGTCTAGCGGGACCGGGGAGCTGTTTTTT | CSARWSSGTGELFF
TRBJ2-1 | TRBD1 | TRBV7-6 | few | TGTGCCAGCAGCTTTTTGACAGGGGATTCCTACAATGAGCAGTTCTTC | CASSFLTGDSYNEQFF
TRBJ2-7 | - | TRBV5-1 | - | TGCGCCAGCAGCCTCAGGCCAGGATCCTCCTACGAGCAGTACTTC | CASSLRPGSSYEQYF
TRBJ2-1 | - | TRBV24-1 | medium-sized | TGTGCCACCAGTGACCCCGGACCGAGGGGCTACAATGAGCAGTTCTTC | CATSDPGPRGYNEQFF
TRBJ2-1 | TRBD2 | TRBV7-2 | - | TGTGCAAGCAGACACCCACTAGCGGGAGGCCCCTGGGTTTTC | CASRHPLAGGPWVF
TRBJ1-2 | TRBD1 | TRBV28 | medium-sized | TGTGCCAGCAGTGGACAGGGACCAGCGTTGGGCTACACCTTC | CASSGQGPALGYTF
TRBJ2-5 | TRBD1 | TRBV7-3 | many | TGTGCCAGCAGCTTACAGGGGGCGGGGATCGGAGAGACCCAGTACTTC | CASSLQGAGIGETQYF
TRBJ2-1 | - | TRBV14 | many | TGTGCCAGCAGCCAAGATCAGGGCATCTACAATGAGCAGTTCTTC | CASSQDQGIYNEQFF
TRBJ2-2 | TRBD2 | TRBV10-3 | medium-sized | TGTGCCATCGCGGGAGCGAACACCGGGGAGCTGTTTTTT | CAIAGANTGELFF
TRBJ2-5 | - | TRBV12-3/TRBV12-4 | - | TGTACCAGCAGCCTCTCCGACAGGTCCAGGGAGACACAGTACTTC | CTSSLSDRSRETQYF
TRBJ2-7 | - | TRBV27 | - | TGTGCCAGCCAAATCAGCGACAGGCTCCACGAGCAGTACTTC | CASQISDRLHEQYF
TRBJ1-1 | - | TRBV28 | many | TGTGCCAGCAGTGCACCATTGGGCCAGACTGTCGATGAAGCTTTCTTT | CASSAPLGQTVDEAFF
TRBJ2-1 | - | TRBV7-3 | many | TGTGCCAGCCAAAGCGGGCCGAGCTCCTACAATGAGCAGTTCTTC | CASQSGPSSYNEQFF
TRBJ2-1 | - | TRBV20-1 | many | TGCAGTGCTAGAGATCTCTGGGGGGAGACTCGGAATGAGCAGTTCTTC | CSARDLWGETRNEQFF
TRBJ1-4 | - | TRBV27 | medium-sized | TGTGCCAGCAGTTTTTTGGGCGCCATTAATGAAAAACTGTTTTTT | CASSFLGAINEKLFF
TRBJ1-6 | TRBD1 | TRBV7-6 | - | TGTGCCAGCATCTCCCAGGGGACAGATAATTCACCCCTCCACTTT | CASISQGTDNSPLHF
TRBJ2-1 | - | TRBV19 | - | TGTGCCAGTAGCCCATACCTTCACAATGAGCAGTTCTTC | CASSPYLHNEQFF